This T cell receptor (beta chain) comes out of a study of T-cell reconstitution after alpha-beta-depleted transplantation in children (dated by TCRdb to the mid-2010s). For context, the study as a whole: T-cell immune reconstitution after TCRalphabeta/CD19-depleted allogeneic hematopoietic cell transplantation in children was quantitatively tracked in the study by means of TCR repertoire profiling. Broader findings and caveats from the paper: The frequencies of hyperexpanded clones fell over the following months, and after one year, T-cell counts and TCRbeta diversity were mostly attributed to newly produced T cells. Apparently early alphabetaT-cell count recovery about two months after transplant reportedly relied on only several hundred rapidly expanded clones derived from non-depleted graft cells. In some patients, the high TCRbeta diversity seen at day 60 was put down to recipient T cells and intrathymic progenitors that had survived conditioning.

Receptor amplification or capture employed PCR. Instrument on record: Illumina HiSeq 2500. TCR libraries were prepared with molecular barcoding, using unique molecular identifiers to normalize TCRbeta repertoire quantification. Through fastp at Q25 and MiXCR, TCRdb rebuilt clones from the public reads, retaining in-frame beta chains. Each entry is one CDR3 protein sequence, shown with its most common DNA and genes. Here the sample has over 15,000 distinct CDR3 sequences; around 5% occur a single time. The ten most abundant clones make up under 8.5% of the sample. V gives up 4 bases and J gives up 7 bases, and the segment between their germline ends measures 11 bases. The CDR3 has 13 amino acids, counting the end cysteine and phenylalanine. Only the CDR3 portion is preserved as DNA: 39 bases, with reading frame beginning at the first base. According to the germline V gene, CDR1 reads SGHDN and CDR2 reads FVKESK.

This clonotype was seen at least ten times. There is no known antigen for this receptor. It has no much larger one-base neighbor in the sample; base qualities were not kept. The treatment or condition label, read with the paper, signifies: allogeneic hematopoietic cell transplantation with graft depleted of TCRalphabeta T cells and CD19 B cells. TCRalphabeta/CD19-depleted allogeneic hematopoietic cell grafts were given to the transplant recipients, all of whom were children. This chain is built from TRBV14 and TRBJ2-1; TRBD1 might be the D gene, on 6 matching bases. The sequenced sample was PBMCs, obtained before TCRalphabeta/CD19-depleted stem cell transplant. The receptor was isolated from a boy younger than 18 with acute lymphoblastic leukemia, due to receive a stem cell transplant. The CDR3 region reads CASSRQVTNEQFF. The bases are TGTGCCAGCAGCCGACAGGTTACGAATGAGCAGTTCTTC. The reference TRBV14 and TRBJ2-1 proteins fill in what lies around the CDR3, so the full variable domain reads EAGVTQFPSHSVIEKGQTVTLRCDPISGHDNLYWYRRVMGKEIKFLLHFVKESKQDESGMPNNRFLAERTGGTYSTLKVQPAELEDSGVYFCASSRQVTNEQFFGPGTRLTVL.